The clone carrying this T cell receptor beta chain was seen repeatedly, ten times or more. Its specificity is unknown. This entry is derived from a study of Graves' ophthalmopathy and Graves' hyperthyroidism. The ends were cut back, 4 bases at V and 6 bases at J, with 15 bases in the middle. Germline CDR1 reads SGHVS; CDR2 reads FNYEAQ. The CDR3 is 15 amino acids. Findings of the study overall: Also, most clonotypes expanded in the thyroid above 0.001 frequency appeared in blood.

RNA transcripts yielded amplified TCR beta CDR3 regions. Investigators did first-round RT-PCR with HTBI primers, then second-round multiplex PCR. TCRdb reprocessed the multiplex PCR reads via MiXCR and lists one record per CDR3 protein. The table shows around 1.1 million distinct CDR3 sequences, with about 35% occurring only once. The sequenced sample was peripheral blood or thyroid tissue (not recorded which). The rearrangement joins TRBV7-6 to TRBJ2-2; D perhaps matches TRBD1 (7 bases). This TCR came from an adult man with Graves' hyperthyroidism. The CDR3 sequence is CASSSSGGLAGELFF. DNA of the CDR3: TGTGCCAGCAGCTCCTCAGGGGGACTGGCCGGGGAGCTGTTTTTT.